This T cell receptor beta chain was retrieved from a study of shared clonotypes between healthy human individuals. Germline V gene sequence: CDR1 MDHEN, CDR2 SYDVKM. CDR3 length: 16 amino acids. V trimming: 6 bases; J trimming: 3 bases; junction bases outside the gene matches: 11. Assay execution took place at the deep level. The table came from immunoSEQ multiplex PCR; TCRdb's copy has only in-frame clones and leaves some out. The table lists roughly 500,000 clones, around 95% of them singletons, with about 0.059% in the top ten. The chain is built from TRBV28 and TRBJ1-3, with 7 bases matching TRBD1. This receptor was obtained from a woman aged 25 to 45 in good health. Sequenced input: naive CD4+ T cells sorted from blood. Subset described: CD45RA+ positively selected. This CDR3 is CASRTAGGGNGNTIYF. The CDR3 DNA is TGTGCCAGCAGAACCGCAGGGGGGGGGAATGGAAACACCATATATTTT.